This TCR beta chain came from a study of identical twins. Germline V gene sequence: CDR1 DFQATT, CDR2 SNEGSKA (reference sequence). The junction had 12 bases not matched to a gene; V was cut back by 0 bases and J by 5 bases. CDR3 length: 18 amino acids. Study-level results: The study reached conclusions through statistical analysis that was cross-sectional, not following the same donors.

This clonotype was seen many times. Its antigen is as yet unknown. cDNA carried unique molecular identifiers, and a universal primer site was added by template switching. TCRdb independently ran MiXCR on the 5' RACE reads; one entry per CDR3 protein. Of hundreds of thousands of distinct CDR3 sequences listed, about 7.5% are singletons. The same data also went into a second study, on yellow fever vaccine responses in identical twins.

Sample: memory (CD45RO+) T cells sorted from blood. The receptor was isolated from a woman aged 18-30 years in good health. This chain joins TRBV20-1 and TRBJ2-5; 13 nucleotides agree with TRBD2. CDR3 sequence (DNA): TGCAGTGCTAGAGATTGGACTAGCGGGGGCCCCCTGAGGGAGACCCAGTACTTC. Translating gives CSARDWTSGGPLRETQYF.